This T cell receptor (beta chain) was identified in a study of CDR3 diversity in severe acne. CDR1 and CDR2 (germline): SNHLY, FYNNEI. The CDR3 runs 13 residues. Trimming left V 6 bases short and J 9 bases short, with 17 bases between. TCRdb reanalysed the PCR reads using MiXCR and keeps one entry per CDR3 protein. The sample contains around 91,000 distinct CDR3 sequences, 50% to 65% of which appear only once. Sequencing was done on a sample of blood. This TCR was sampled from a male donor in good health, without acne. The rearrangement joins TRBV2 to TRBJ2-5; D uncertain. The DNA of the CDR3 is TGTGCCAGCAGAAAAGATATCGGGCAGCCCCAGTACTTC. Its protein is CASRKDIGQPQYF.